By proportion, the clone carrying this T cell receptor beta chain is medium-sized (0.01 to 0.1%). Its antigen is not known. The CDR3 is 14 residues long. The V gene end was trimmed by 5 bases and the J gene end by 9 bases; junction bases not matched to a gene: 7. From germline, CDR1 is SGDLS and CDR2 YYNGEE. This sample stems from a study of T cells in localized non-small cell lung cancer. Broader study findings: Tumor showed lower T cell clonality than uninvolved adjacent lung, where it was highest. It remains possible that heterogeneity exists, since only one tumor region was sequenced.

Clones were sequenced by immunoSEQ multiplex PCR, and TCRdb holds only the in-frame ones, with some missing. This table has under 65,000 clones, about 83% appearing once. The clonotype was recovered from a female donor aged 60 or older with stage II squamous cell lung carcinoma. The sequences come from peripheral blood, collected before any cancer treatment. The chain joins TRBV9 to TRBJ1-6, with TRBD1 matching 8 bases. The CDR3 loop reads CASRSGTGPSPLHF. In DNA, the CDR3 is TGTGCCAGCAGATCCGGGACAGGACCTTCACCCCTCCACTTT.